This TCR beta chain was captured in a study of shared clonotypes between healthy human individuals (dated by TCRdb to the early 2020s). Study-wide context: The cohort included three men and a couple of women between 18 and 49 years of age. Blood TCR repertoires of a handful of healthy adults were deeply sequenced to estimate repertoire size and the extent of clonotype sharing between individuals. Each donor's leukapheresis produced roughly between roughly 0.9 and 9 billion PBMCs. Libraries were prepared and TCR repertoires were sequenced by different laboratories using diverse techniques, in order to increase sequencing depth and limit assay-specific biases. For each donor, three plates each were used for CD4 naive and CD4 memory, two plates were used for CD8 naive, and one plate was used for CD8 memory.

This clone showed up just a few times. Its antigen is not yet known. No per-base quality is available; no much larger clone lies one base away. General findings and caveats noted by the study authors: Naive subsets generally had larger estimated clonotype richness than memory subsets did. Sampling was restricted to blood, and TCR repertoires in tissue are likely to differ from TCR repertoires in blood. Higher generation probabilities were observed for clonotypes shared by all four sorted-subset donors than for non-shared clonotypes. Rarefaction of sorted-subset datasets indicated incomplete sequencing despite the large sequencing depth. The small number of donors limited the genetic and exposure-history diversity represented. Based on pairwise subsampling, the degree of clonotype sharing among donors was expected to be affected by sequencing depth. Sharing across several donors was observed for approximately 4.6% of naive CD4, over 3% of naive CD8, 2% to 2.5% of memory CD4, and over 0.3% of memory CD8 clonotypes.

The CDR3, cysteine through phenylalanine, is 13 amino acids long. This entry keeps only the CDR3 DNA: 39 bases, framed from base 1. According to the germline V gene (reference sequence), CDR1 reads SGHNT and CDR2 reads YYREEE. Cut back by 0 bases and 7 bases, the V and J ends lie 7 bases apart. Using the deep immunoSEQ assay, TCR CDR3 regions were amplified from genomic DNA by multiplex PCR. Extracted genomic DNA from each cell subset was distributed evenly across all wells of several immunoSEQ 96-well plates, and each plate was treated as a replicate. For sorted subsets, each replicate PCR was loaded with approximately 190 ng genomic DNA, equivalent to 30,000 or so T cell genomes. Purified libraries were measured with a Qubit 3.0 fluorometer, size-checked on a Bioanalyzer 2100, and measured again with the KAPA Library Quantification kit. Each immunoSEQ 96-well plate was sequenced on its own single-read 150-cycle Illumina NextSeq 550 flow cell. On the study's bioinformatics: Because the immunoSEQ output included only junctional sequences and no quality scores, the filtering could not be the same as the filtering used for full-length reads. To assign V/J genes and CDR3, sequences were annotated against IMGT germline references using PyIR, a Python wrapper for IgBLAST v1.9. Reads were removed for weak V/J assignments (E-value above 1e-6), missing CDR3, stop codons, out-of-frame junctions, or ambiguous translated residues. V3J clonotypes were defined by identical inferred V gene, J gene, and CDR3 amino acid sequence. Percentage overlap between repertoires was computed as shared unique clonotypes divided by the size of the smaller repertoire. Richness of each repertoire was evaluated using RTK rarefaction, the Chao1 estimator, and Recon v2.1 estimates of unobserved clonotypes. OLGA was used to compute generation probabilities for all TCRbeta clonotypes that the gDNA method yielded from a handful of donors. TCRdb carries this immuneACCESS record with in-frame sequences only. Its versions omit some clonotypes, under half of them owing to an unresolved V gene in the studies checked, with the rest unexplained. For V, J and clone size, that table is used; D and trimming come from the DNA. The sample records over a million clones, approximately 96% of which are singletons. The top ten constitute 1% to 1.5% of the sample.

The donors were healthy, HIV-negative adults with no recently reported acute infections or vaccinations. Every donor was a Caucasian adult living in Nashville, Tennessee, USA. Magnetic negative selection was used to enrich CD4+ T cells, after which naive cells were positively selected on CD45RA and the negative fraction became the memory subset. Blood was collected by leukapheresis, and PBMCs were isolated by Ficoll-Histopaque density gradient centrifugation and then cryopreserved in liquid nitrogen vapor phase. Purity and quantity of every magnetically sorted T cell population were checked by analytical flow cytometry. Genomic DNA was isolated from every sorted fraction and measured by UV absorbance on a Nanodrop 2000c.

The chain employs TRBV5-4 and TRBJ2-2, with TRBD1 perhaps the D gene, on 5 matching bases. The receptor was isolated from a man aged 30 to 45 in good health. Sequences were obtained from naive CD4+ T cells sorted from blood. Explained via the paper, the cell subset or site label denotes: CD45RA+ positively selected. The CDR3: CASSLGTYGELFF. The DNA sequence is TGTGCCAGCAGCTTGGGGACATACGGGGAGCTGTTTTTT. Full variable domain (CDR3 extended with the reference TRBV5-4 and TRBJ2-2 proteins): ETGVTQSPTHLIKTRGQQVTLRCSSQSGHNTVSWYQQALGQGPQFIFQYYREEENGRGNFPPRFSGLQFPNYSSELNVNALELDDSALYLCASSLGTYGELFFGEGSRLTVL.